This entry features one T cell receptor (beta chain) sequence. Its antigen is currently unknown. TCRdb's table, derived via immunoSEQ multiplex PCR, lists solely in-frame clones and lacks some. The sample shows about 99,000 clones, less than 95% of them seen only once. There are 13 residues in the CDR3. The V gene lost 4 bases and the J gene lost 4 bases, with 9 bases spanning the gap. CDR1 and CDR2 (germline): SEHNR, FQNEAQ (reference sequence). This specimen comes from a study of T cell responses to AZD1222 COVID-19 vaccine. Overall study results and limits: White British people made up most donors, females outnumbered males, and clonal diversity was possibly underestimated. Repertoires were sampled only after the peak T cell response. Following two doses of AZD1222, Spike-specific TCR breadth and depth rose.

The sample consisted of peripheral blood, taken on day 0 of AZD1222 vaccination. The chain recombines TRBV7-9 with TRBJ2-3, with unresolved D. This clonotype originated in an adult in good health. CDR3 nucleotides: TGTGCCAGCAGCTCCGGGTTTGCAGATACGCAGTATTTT. Its protein is CASSSGFADTQYF. The full variable domain, rest sourced from reference TRBV7-9 and TRBJ2-3, is DTGVSQNPRHKITKRGQNVTFRCDPISEHNRLYWYRQTLGQGPEFLTYFQNEAQLEKSRLLSDRFSAERPKGSFSTLEIQRTEQGDSAMYLCASSSGFADTQYFGPGTRLTVL.